Listed here are 20 T cell receptor beta chains from one sample, sequenced in a study of T cell responses to AZD1222 COVID-19 vaccine. TCRdb's table, derived via immunoSEQ multiplex PCR, lists solely in-frame clones and lacks some. The repertoire includes about 67,000 clones, around four fifths of them detected once, and about 6% sits in the top ten. The specimen comprised peripheral blood, sampled 28 days after the second AZD1222 dose. The receptors originated from an adult who received the AZD1222 COVID-19 vaccine.

The chain recombines TRBV24-1 with TRBJ2-3, with 9 nucleotides matching TRBD1. There are 15 residues in the CDR3. Germline V gives CDR1 KGHDR, CDR2 SFDVKD. The trim removed 3 bases at V and 4 bases at J, leaving 4 bases unmatched. The CDR3 here is CATSDGRDRADTQYF. The CDR3 DNA reads TGTGCCACCAGTGATGGACGGGACAGGGCAGATACGCAGTATTTT.

This rearrangement joins TRBV29-1 to TRBJ1-1, with 8 bases identical to TRBD1. The CDR3 extends over 13 amino acids. CDR1 SQVTM and CDR2 ANQGSEA come from the germline V gene. V lost 3 bases, J lost 5 bases, and 5 bases stayed unmatched. The CDR3 reads CSVEAGGWTEAFF. CDR3 coding DNA: TGCAGCGTTGAGGCAGGGGGCTGGACTGAAGCTTTCTTT.

The chain uses TRBV5-6 and TRBJ1-6; 8 nucleotides match TRBD1. Per the germline V gene, CDR1 is SGHDT and CDR2 is YYEEEE. V shed 5 bases and J 10 bases; nucleotides not matched to a gene: 5. This CDR3 contains 13 residues. The CDR3 reads CASRKTGASPLHF. CDR3 nucleotides: TGTGCCAGCAGAAAGACAGGGGCATCACCCCTCCACTTT. Looking up the rest from reference TRBV5-6 and TRBJ1-6 gives the full variable domain: DAGVTQSPTHLIKTRGQQVTLRCSPKSGHDTVSWYQQALGQGPQFIFQYYEEEERQRGNFPDRFSGHQFPNYSSELNVNALLLGDSALYLCASRKTGASPLHFGNGTRLTVT.

This clone was recorded once. The gene calls are TRBV11-3 and TRBJ2-3; 7 nucleotides agree with TRBD2. This CDR3 is 15 amino acids long. The trim removed 3 bases at V and 0 bases at J, leaving 3 bases unmatched. Germline CDR1 SGHNT, CDR2 YENEEA. This CDR3 is CASSLPSGSTDTQYF. The DNA for the CDR3 is TGTGCCAGCAGCTTGCCTAGCGGTAGCACAGATACGCAGTATTTT.

This rearrangement joins TRBV10-3 to TRBJ2-7, with TRBD2 as a possible D gene (6 bases). Trimming left V 5 bases short and J 2 bases short, with 10 bases between. The CDR3 is 13 amino acids. Germline CDR1 ENHRY, CDR2 SYGVKD. The CDR3 nucleotides read TGTGCCATCAGTAAGGAGGGCACCTACGAGCAGTACTTC. Its translation is CAISKEGTYEQYF.

The J gene is TRBJ2-7, the V gene TRBV5-5; 8 bases line up with TRBD1. V shed 4 bases and J 2 bases; nucleotides not matched to a gene: 5. The CDR3 spans 14 residues. The germline CDR1 and CDR2 sequences are SGHKS and YYEKEE (reference sequence). The CDR3, as DNA: TGTGCCAGCAGCCTGACAGGGGATCCCTACGAGCAGTACTTC. Its translation is CASSLTGDPYEQYF.

V gene TRBV2 combines with J gene TRBJ2-1, with D perhaps matching TRBD2 (9 bases). The ends were cut back, 5 bases at V and 5 bases at J, with 22 bases in the middle. The CDR3 spans 17 residues. Germline assignment: CDR1 SNHLY and CDR2 FYNNEI. In DNA, the CDR3 is TGTGCCAGCAGTCGACCTCAGGGGGCGGGAGGGGACAATGAGCAGTTCTTC. Translated: CASSRPQGAGGDNEQFF.

For the CDR3, the DNA is TGTGCCACCAGCAGAGTCCGATCACCCCTCCACTTT. Translated: CATSRVRSPLHF. This chain joins TRBV15 and TRBJ1-6, with D unclear. This CDR3 is 12 amino acids long. Germline CDR1 is LNHNV and CDR2 is YYDKDF (reference sequence). V lost 1 base to trimming and J lost 10 bases, with 5 bases between them.

This clone is a singleton in its sample. The rearrangement joins TRBV4-3 to TRBJ1-1; D is unclear. The V gene lost 0 bases and the J gene lost 7 bases, with 12 bases spanning the gap. The CDR3 is 14 amino acids. Germline-derived CDR1 and CDR2 are LGHNA and YSLEER. The CDR3 coding sequence is TGCGCCAGCAGCCAAGATAATTTACCCAGTGAAGCTTTCTTT. This encodes CASSQDNLPSEAFF.

This clone was seen a handful of times. The CDR3 DNA reads as TGTGCCAGCAGCACCTCGGGGGGGCCGCCCGGGGAGCTGTTTTTT. Protein: CASSTSGGPPGELFF. The chain couples TRBV5-4 to TRBJ2-2; 8 nucleotides agree with TRBD2. Unmatched junction bases numbered 8, after V lost 4 bases and J lost 6 bases. There are 15 residues in the CDR3. Germline V lookup: CDR1 SGHNT, CDR2 YYREEE (reference sequence).

This chain joins TRBV19 and TRBJ1-5; no clear D gene. V was shortened by 5 bases and J by 5 bases, with 13 bases between the two germline ends. Germline V gene sequence: CDR1 LNHDA, CDR2 SQIVND (reference sequence). The CDR3 is made up of 14 amino acids. This chain's CDR3 is CASSQTGGDQPQHF. The CDR3 DNA follows: TGTGCCAGTAGTCAGACCGGTGGGGATCAGCCCCAGCATTTT. Filled out from reference TRBV19 and TRBJ1-5, the complete variable domain reads DGGITQSPKYLFRKEGQNVTLSCEQNLNHDAMYWYRQDPGQGLRLIYYSQIVNDFQKGDIAEGYSVSREKKESFPLTVTSAQKNPTAFYLCASSQTGGDQPQHFGDGTRLSIL.

The chain recombines TRBV10-3 with TRBJ1-1, with TRBD1 matching 8 bases. This CDR3 has 15 amino acids. Trimming took 4 bases from V and 3 from J; bases not matched to a gene: 7. Germline CDR1 is ENHRY and CDR2 is SYGVKD. The CDR3 reads CAISGDRGEYTEAFF. The CDR3 region has the DNA TGTGCCATCAGTGGTGACAGGGGTGAGTACACTGAAGCTTTCTTT.

The rearrangement joins TRBV5-5 to TRBJ2-3; 9 nucleotides match TRBD1. V lost 4 bases, J lost 6 bases, and 9 bases stayed unmatched. This CDR3 region has 15 residues. The germline V gene encodes CDR1 SGHKS and CDR2 YYEKEE (reference sequence). CDR3 nucleotides: TGTGCCAGCAGCGCCTCGACAGGGGGTTATGATACGCAGTATTTT. Translated: CASSASTGGYDTQYF. Full variable domain (remainder filled in from reference TRBV5-5 and TRBJ2-3): DAGVTQSPTHLIKTRGQQVTLRCSPISGHKSVSWYQQVLGQGPQFIFQYYEKEERGRGNFPDRFSARQFPNYSSELNVNALLLGDSALYLCASSASTGGYDTQYFGPGTRLTVL.

On this clone itself: Other DNA sequences from this sample encode an identical CDR3 as well. V gene TRBV6-5 combines with J gene TRBJ2-3; tentatively, D is TRBD1 or TRBD2 (6 bases each). The V end was cut by 7 bases, the J end by 6 bases, with 17 bases between. CDR1 and CDR2 from the germline V gene are MNHEY and SVGAGI. CDR3 length equals 14 residues. CDR3 region: CASTKGGPTDTQYF. The DNA for the CDR3 is TGTGCCAGCACCAAGGGGGGACCGACGGATACGCAGTATTTT.

This clone was counted a single time. The chain links TRBV4-1 to TRBJ1-2; a possible D gene is TRBD1 (5 bases). This CDR3 is built from 15 residues. V dropped 0 bases and J dropped 4 bases, with 12 bases sitting between them. Germline lookup yields CDR1 MGHRA and CDR2 YSYEKL. In nucleotides, the CDR3 is TGCGCCAGCAGCCAAGAGAGCAGGGCTGGCTATGGCTACACCTTC. This sequence encodes CASSQESRAGYGYTF.

This clone was observed a handful of times. The rearrangement links TRBV9 to TRBJ2-3, with unresolved D. V shed 4 bases and J shed 2 bases, with 11 bases lying between them. This CDR3 region has 14 residues. Per the germline V gene, CDR1 is SGDLS and CDR2 is YYNGEE. The CDR3 DNA follows: TGTGCCAGCAGCCCCACGAGTTACACAGATACGCAGTATTTT. Amino acids: CASSPTSYTDTQYF. Drawing the rest from reference TRBV9 and TRBJ2-3, the complete variable domain is DSGVTQTPKHLITATGQRVTLRCSPRSGDLSVYWYQQSLDQGLQFLIQYYNGEERAKGNILERFSAQQFPDLHSELNLSSLELGDSALYFCASSPTSYTDTQYFGPGTRLTVL.

The chain couples TRBV25-1 to TRBJ2-1; D is ambiguous. The CDR3 runs to 12 residues. V lost 6 bases, J lost 4 bases, and 7 bases lay in between. Germline values: CDR1 MGHDK, CDR2 SYGVNS. The CDR3: CASSEVYNEQFF. The CDR3 DNA reads TGTGCCAGCAGCGAGGTATACAATGAGCAGTTCTTC.

In the case of this clone: The sample has other DNA sequences that encode this CDR3 too. This rearrangement joins TRBV6-5 to TRBJ1-5, with TRBD1 as a possible D gene (5 bases). This CDR3 has 13 amino acids. The germline V gene encodes CDR1 MNHEY and CDR2 SVGAGI. The V and J ends lost 6 bases and 2 bases respectively, with 8 bases between them. CDR3 DNA sequence: TGTGCCAGCAGCCAGACAGGCAATCAGCCCCAGCATTTT. Its translation: CASSQTGNQPQHF.

The chain links TRBV6-5 to TRBJ1-2, with unresolved D. Between the trimmed V and J ends, which lost 10 bases and 1 base, there was a span of 4 bases. The CDR3 extends over 10 amino acids. Per the germline V gene, CDR1 is MNHEY and CDR2 is SVGAGI. CDR3 amino acids: CATVNYGYTF. The CDR3 DNA sequence: TGTGCCACCGTTAACTATGGCTACACCTTC.

This sequence joins TRBV29-1 and TRBJ2-1; D may be TRBD1 or TRBD2 (5 bases each). This CDR3 comprises 14 residues. V shed 8 bases and J shed 8 bases, with 22 bases lying between them. CDR1 and CDR2 (germline): SQVTM, ANQGSEA. The CDR3 loop reads CSLQAPGMGDEQFF. The DNA of the CDR3 is TGCAGCCTTCAGGCCCCAGGTATGGGGGATGAGCAGTTCTTC.